This TCR beta chain was identified during a study of blood T cell repertoires in COVID-19. Study information: The origin of the acute and convalescent COVID-19 samples was the United States, Italy and Spain.

The CDR3 is 13 residues long. Between the trimmed V and J ends, which lost 4 bases and 9 bases, there was a span of 13 bases. Per the authors' pipeline: Amplification with reference gene primers provided the estimates of nucleated cell counts. Clones were read by immunoSEQ multiplex PCR, and TCRdb kept only the in-frame ones, dropping some. V and J calls and clone size are those listed in that table; D and trimming were worked out from the DNA. The table records some 200,000 clones, roughly 79% of them present only once. Sequencing was performed on peripheral blood. The J gene is TRBJ1-5, the V gene TRBV12-3 or TRBV12-4; TRBD1 is a possible D gene (5 bases). The sequence came from a human donor with acute or convalescent COVID-19. The donor label of this sample is uncertain. The CDR3 DNA is TGTGCCAGCAGTTCCAGGGTAGTCGGGCCCCAGCATTTT. It yields the protein CASSSRVVGPQHF.